The rows below give T cell receptor beta chains drawn from one sample of a study of OX40 agonist ivuxolimab in advanced cancers. This table comes from immunoSEQ multiplex PCR, and its TCRdb copy is limited to in-frame clones, with some not included. The sample consists of about 73,000 clones, around 86% of them appearing once. The sample in question was CD4+ or CD8+ T cells sorted from blood, obtained in a trial of the OX40 agonist ivuxolimab. The source is an adult with an advanced solid tumor such as melanoma, head and neck, liver or kidney cancer. The CDR3 runs from the conserved cysteine through the conserved F or W. The order of the fields is CDR3 length, J gene, clone size, V gene, D gene, CDR3 DNA, CDR3 protein. The D gene is left open where the match is weak. Only some rows state a clone size, as once, few, many or a class for expanded clones.

length: 13; J: TRBJ1-1; size: few; V: TRBV7-2; D: NA; DNA: TGTGCCAGCAGCCCAGACGGGAGAATGAGAGCTTTCTTT; CDR3: CASSPDGRMRAFF
length: 15; J: TRBJ2-4; size: NA; V: TRBV19; D: NA; DNA: TGTGCCAGTAGGGGATCGGGCGTTGCCAAAAACATTCAGTACTTC; CDR3: CASRGSGVAKNIQYF
length: 12; J: TRBJ1-1; size: NA; V: TRBV30; D: TRBD1; DNA: TGTGCCTGGAGGTTCCGGGACAGGGAAGCTTTCTTT; CDR3: CAWRFRDREAFF
length: 11; J: TRBJ2-7; size: NA; V: TRBV7-2; D: NA; DNA: TGTGCCAGCAGGCCCCCTTACGAGCAGTACTTC; CDR3: CASRPPYEQYF
length: 15; J: TRBJ2-3; size: NA; V: TRBV5-1; D: TRBD1; DNA: TGCGCCAGCAGCGCAGGACAGGGGGAAACAGATACGCAGTATTTT; CDR3: CASSAGQGETDTQYF
length: 14; J: TRBJ2-7; size: NA; V: TRBV25-1; D: NA; DNA: TGTGCCAGCAGTGAAGAAGGGGCCGCATACGAGCAGTACTTC; CDR3: CASSEEGAAYEQYF
length: 12; J: TRBJ2-7; size: NA; V: TRBV6-1; D: NA; DNA: TGTGCCAGCAGCCCGGGACGCTACGAGCAGTACTTC; CDR3: CASSPGRYEQYF
length: 15; J: TRBJ2-5; size: NA; V: TRBV5-1; D: TRBD1; DNA: TGCGCCAGCAGCATCCCCGGGACAGGGGTCGAGACCCAGTACTTC; CDR3: CASSIPGTGVETQYF
length: 15; J: TRBJ1-6; size: NA; V: TRBV7-6; D: TRBD1; DNA: TGTGCCAGCAGCCAAGGACAGGCGGGGAATTCACCCCTCCACTTT; CDR3: CASSQGQAGNSPLHF
length: 16; J: TRBJ1-1; size: NA; V: TRBV9; D: TRBD1; DNA: TGTGCCAGCAGCGTAGTTACAGGGGGCCGGAACACTGAAGCTTTCTTT; CDR3: CASSVVTGGRNTEAFF
length: 15; J: TRBJ2-7; size: NA; V: TRBV2; D: TRBD1; DNA: TGTGCCAGCAGTGATGAAGGACAGGAGGTCTACGAGCAGTACTTC; CDR3: CASSDEGQEVYEQYF
length: 16; J: TRBJ2-1; size: NA; V: TRBV10-3; D: TRBD2; DNA: TGTGCCATCAGTCGGACTAGCGGGGGCCCCTACAATGAGCAGTTCTTC; CDR3: CAISRTSGGPYNEQFF
length: 13; J: TRBJ1-4; size: NA; V: TRBV4-1; D: NA; DNA: TGCGCCAGCAGCCAAGGAAGGGGTGAAAAACTGTTTTTT; CDR3: CASSQGRGEKLFF
length: 14; J: TRBJ2-7; size: once; V: TRBV6-6; D: TRBD2; DNA: TGTGCCAGCAGTGCGACTAGCGGAACCTACGAGCAGTACTTC; CDR3: CASSATSGTYEQYF
length: 15; J: TRBJ2-7; size: NA; V: TRBV7-2; D: TRBD1; DNA: TGTGCCAGCATGGCGACGACAGGGGGCTCCTACGAGCAGTACTTC; CDR3: CASMATTGGSYEQYF
length: 13; J: TRBJ2-7; size: NA; V: TRBV7-9; D: NA; DNA: TGTGCCAGCAGCCCCGTGGCAGGGAGCGAGCAGTACTTC; CDR3: CASSPVAGSEQYF
length: 14; J: TRBJ2-5; size: NA; V: TRBV5-1; D: NA; DNA: TGCGCCAGCAGCTTGGACAGGGCCGAAGAGACCCAGTACTTC; CDR3: CASSLDRAEETQYF
length: 16; J: TRBJ2-3; size: NA; V: TRBV6-1; D: NA; DNA: TGTGCCAGCAGTGATTGGTCGGGACTTCTACCATATACGCAGTATTTT; CDR3: CASSDWSGLLPYTQYF
length: 15; J: TRBJ1-5; size: NA; V: TRBV5-5; D: NA; DNA: TGTGCCAGCAGCCGCGGGCCAGATAGCAATCAGCCCCAGCATTTT; CDR3: CASSRGPDSNQPQHF
length: 14; J: TRBJ1-2; size: NA; V: TRBV7-9; D: NA; DNA: TGTGCCAGCAGCTTACTTTCAGGGGATGGAGGCTACACCTTC; CDR3: CASSLLSGDGGYTF
length: 13; J: TRBJ1-2; size: NA; V: TRBV27; D: TRBD1; DNA: TGTGCCAGCAGGCCTCAAACAGGGGATGGCTACACCTTC; CDR3: CASRPQTGDGYTF
length: 16; J: TRBJ2-3; size: NA; V: TRBV5-5; D: TRBD2; DNA: TGTGCCAGCAGCAGGACTAGCGGGGGGGCCGGGGATACGCAGTATTTT; CDR3: CASSRTSGGAGDTQYF
length: 15; J: TRBJ2-3; size: NA; V: TRBV5-1; D: NA; DNA: TGCGCCAGCAGCTGGGCCGGCGACAGCACAGATACGCAGTATTTT; CDR3: CASSWAGDSTDTQYF